One and the same sample provided the 9 T cell receptor beta chains below, sequenced in a study of response to subunit inactivated influenza vaccine. TCRdb passed the RT-PCR reads through MiXCR, listing each CDR3 protein once. Of 650,000 to 850,000 distinct CDR3 sequences in the sample, approximately 15% were seen once. Here the sequenced sample was PBMCs from blood, taken approximately 15 days before vaccination. These receptors came from a man between 45 and 60 years old who received an inactivated influenza vaccine.

V and J are TRBV10-3 and TRBJ2-1; 7 bases align to TRBD1. The germline CDR1 and CDR2 sequences are ENHRY and SYGVKD. This CDR3 comprises 14 residues. J lost 5 bases, V lost 6 bases, and 7 bases had no gene match. CDR3 in amino acids: CAIRPSTGNNEQFF. The CDR3 nucleotides are TGTGCCATCAGACCTTCGACAGGGAACAATGAGCAGTTCTTC.

This clonotype was seen more than once but under ten times. V is TRBV6-5 and J is TRBJ2-2; 7 nucleotides agree with TRBD1. J gave up 5 bases and V 4 bases, and 4 bases lay outside the gene matches. CDR3 size: 14 residues. The V gene's germline CDR1 is MNHEY and CDR2 SVGAGI. DNA of the CDR3: TGTGCCAGCAGTTCTACAGGGGAGACCGGGGAGCTGTTTTTT. Translating gives CASSSTGETGELFF.

This clonotype was seen more than once but under ten times. V usage is TRBV6-5 and J usage is TRBJ2-7; D not certain. The V end was cut by 6 bases, the J end by 7 bases, with 19 bases between. The CDR3 consists of 14 residues. Germline CDR1 is MNHEY and CDR2 is SVGAGI. The CDR3 loop is CASRLSPTLWEQYF. The DNA for the CDR3 is TGTGCCAGCAGATTATCCCCCACTCTCTGGGAGCAGTACTTC.

The table lists this clonotype with a few counts. This chain connects TRBV10-3 to TRBJ2-1, with D perhaps TRBD1 (6 bases). This CDR3 region has 13 residues. Germline loops: CDR1 ENHRY, CDR2 SYGVKD. V lost 2 bases, J lost 7 bases, and 9 bases lay in between. The CDR3 loop reads CAISETGKNEQFF. The CDR3 DNA follows: TGTGCCATCAGTGAGACAGGGAAGAATGAGCAGTTCTTC.

This clonotype appeared a few times. The chain couples TRBV20-1 to TRBJ2-2; 9 bases match TRBD1. From germline, CDR1 is DFQATT and CDR2 SNEGSKA (reference sequence). This CDR3 has 13 residues. Trimming cost V 6 bases and J 3 bases; bases outside gene matches: 2. CDR3 residues: CSARTGDTGELFF. The CDR3 coding sequence is TGCAGTGCGCGGACAGGGGACACCGGGGAGCTGTTTTTT.

This clonotype appeared a few times. J is TRBJ2-1 and V is TRBV4-1, with 11 positions matching TRBD1. V lost 5 bases to trimming and J lost 5 bases; unmatched junction nucleotides: 8. Germline V gene lookup returns CDR1 MGHRA and CDR2 YSYEKL. This CDR3 region has 16 residues. The CDR3 loop is CASSSYRDRGNNEQFF. As DNA, the CDR3 is TGCGCCAGCAGCTCCTACCGGGACAGGGGGAACAATGAGCAGTTCTTC.

This clonotype has only a few counts. The chain uses TRBV7-9 and TRBJ2-7; 8 positions agree with TRBD2. After removal of 5 bases from V and 5 bases from J, the junction contained 11 bases not matched to a gene. Germline CDR1 and CDR2: SEHNR and FQNEAQ (reference sequence). The CDR3 is made up of 15 amino acids. CDR3 residues: CASSPVGLAGDEQYF. The CDR3 region has the DNA TGTGCCAGCAGCCCAGTCGGGCTAGCGGGCGACGAGCAGTACTTC.

This clonotype was picked up many times. V usage is TRBV7-9 and J usage is TRBJ1-4, with D possibly matching TRBD1 (5 bases). V lost 2 bases and J 7 bases, leaving 11 bases between the germline ends. CDR3 length equals 14 residues. CDR1 is SEHNR, CDR2 FQNEAQ, per germline (reference sequence). CDR3 DNA: TGTGCCAGCAGCTTACGAGGGGCGCCTGAAAAACTGTTTTTT. It yields the protein CASSLRGAPEKLFF.

This chain uses TRBV10-3 with TRBJ2-2; TRBD2 agrees at 7 bases. The germline V gene encodes CDR1 ENHRY and CDR2 SYGVKD. The CDR3 totals 15 residues. Germline trimming cut 2 bases from V and 5 bases from J; bases unmatched to any gene: 5. The CDR3 coding sequence is TGTGCCATCAGTGAGGCGGGAGACTGGACCGGGGAGCTGTTTTTT. As protein: CAISEAGDWTGELFF.